These 25 T cell receptor beta chains share one sample of origin, sequenced in a study of response to subunit inactivated influenza vaccine. TCRdb analysed the RT-PCR reads with MiXCR anew, one entry per CDR3 protein. Among some 850,000 distinct CDR3 sequences, about a fifth were seen once, and the ten largest hold 9.5% to 13%. The sample consisted of PBMCs from blood, taken 4 to 6 days after vaccination. These receptors all come from a man aged 45-65 years who received an inactivated influenza vaccine.

This clonotype was found a few times. The gene calls are TRBV6-2 or TRBV6-3 and TRBJ2-3, with D unclear. Trimming shortened V by 5 bases and J by 4 bases, and 19 bases separated the two germline ends. From germline, CDR1 is MNHEY and CDR2 SVGEGT. The CDR3 extends over 16 amino acids. The CDR3 sequence is CASSPLGTLIADTQYF. CDR3 sequence (DNA): TGTGCCAGCAGTCCGCTGGGCACTCTTATTGCAGATACGCAGTATTTT.

Written as DNA, the CDR3 is TGCGCCAGCAGCCCCGGGACCTCCAGGCGGGAGACCCAGTACTTC. Translating it yields CASSPGTSRRETQYF. This chain links TRBV5-1 with TRBJ2-5, with D perhaps TRBD1 or TRBD2 (5 bases each). Looked up from germline, CDR1 is SGHRS and CDR2 is YFSETQ. V dropped 4 bases and J dropped 5 bases, with 18 bases sitting between them. This CDR3 is built from 15 residues.

The genes are TRBV5-5 and TRBJ1-5, with TRBD1 as a possible D gene (5 bases). The CDR3 is 15 residues long. Germline V CDR1 and CDR2: SGHKS, YYEKEE (reference sequence). The V end was cut by 1 base, the J end by 1 base, with 9 bases between. CDR3 nucleotide sequence: TGTGCCAGCAGCTTGTGGCAGGGAAGCAATCAGCCCCAGCATTTT. Translation gives CASSLWQGSNQPQHF.

This clonotype was picked up a small number of times. The chain uses TRBV29-1 and TRBJ2-1; 10 nucleotides match TRBD2. This CDR3 spans 15 amino acids. V lost 0 bases, J lost 5 bases, and 4 bases stayed unmatched. In germline, CDR1 is SQVTM, CDR2 ANQGSEA. CDR3 sequence (DNA): TGCAGCGTTGAAGACCTAGCGGGAGCCCACAATGAGCAGTTCTTC. Protein product: CSVEDLAGAHNEQFF.

The DNA of the CDR3 is TGCGCCAGCAGCTTGGGGGGACAGGGGGCGCGAGGCTACACCTTC. Residues: CASSLGGQGARGYTF. The chain carries TRBV5-1 and TRBJ1-2; TRBD1 matches at 12 bases. The junction had 5 bases not matched to a gene; V was cut back by 0 bases and J by 8 bases. The CDR3 covers 15 residues. The germline CDR1 and CDR2 sequences are SGHRS and YFSETQ.

This clonotype was counted between two and nine times. The chain uses TRBV7-2 and TRBJ2-1, with 11 bases identical to TRBD2. The CDR3 loop spans 15 amino acids. V gave up 4 bases and J gave up 14 bases; unmatched junction bases: 13. Looked up from germline, CDR1 is SGHTA and CDR2 is FQGNSA. For the CDR3, the DNA is TGTGCCAGCAGCTCACCACTAGCGGGAGAGTATGGGAAGTTCTTC. The encoded protein is CASSSPLAGEYGKFF.

V and J are TRBV5-1 and TRBJ2-2, with D unresolved. Trimming shortened V by 4 bases and J by 1 base, and 14 bases separated the two germline ends. The CDR3 has 16 amino acids. Germline V gene lookup returns CDR1 SGHRS and CDR2 YFSETQ. This CDR3 reads CASSLGPSLNTGELFF. In DNA, the CDR3 is TGCGCCAGCAGCCTAGGACCCTCCTTGAACACCGGGGAGCTGTTTTTT.

The rearrangement joins TRBV12-3 or TRBV12-4 to TRBJ2-3; 8 nucleotides align to TRBD1. The CDR3 runs to 13 residues. As DNA, the CDR3 is TGTGCAGCCGGCAGGGGGCGAACGGATACGCAGTATTTT. It codes for CAAGRGRTDTQYF.

This clonotype was recorded at least ten times. This chain joins TRBV6-2 or TRBV6-3 and TRBJ2-7, with 9 bases lining up with TRBD2. The V and J ends lost 4 bases and 7 bases, in that order; junction bases with no gene match: 11. Per the germline V gene, CDR1 is MNHEY and CDR2 is SVGEGT. The CDR3 covers 15 residues. In DNA, the CDR3 is TGTGCCAGCAGTTCGGGACTAGCTTCCACAGAAGAGCAGTACTTC. Translated, it gives CASSSGLASTEEQYF.

The V gene is TRBV4-3, the J gene TRBJ2-1, with TRBD1 as a possible D gene (6 bases). The germline V gene has CDR1 LGHNA and CDR2 YSLEER. V was cut by 1 base and J by 4 bases, with 11 bases left in between. The CDR3 is made up of 15 amino acids. The CDR3 loop is CASSQVRQGYNEQFF. In nucleotides, the CDR3 is TGCGCCAGCAGCCAAGTAAGGCAGGGGTACAATGAGCAGTTCTTC.

This clonotype was picked up a small number of times. The chain couples TRBV28 to TRBJ2-7; TRBD1 is a possible D gene (5 bases). V was cut by 6 bases and J by 2 bases, with 14 bases left in between. There are 14 residues in the CDR3. Per the germline V gene, CDR1 is MDHEN and CDR2 is SYDVKM. The CDR3: CASSKTVQPYEQYF. In nucleotides, the CDR3 is TGTGCCAGCAGCAAGACAGTCCAGCCCTACGAGCAGTACTTC.

The gene calls are TRBV3-1 and TRBJ1-1; no reliable D call. The CDR3 covers 13 residues. Trimming shortened V by 1 base and J by 5 bases, and 8 bases separated the two germline ends. Germline lookup yields CDR1 LGHDT and CDR2 YNNKEL (reference sequence). CDR3 nucleotides: TGTGCCAGCAGCCAAGGGTGGAGGACTGAAGCTTTCTTT. It codes for CASSQGWRTEAFF.

The chain employs TRBV5-6 and TRBJ1-1; no firm D call. This CDR3 has 13 residues. Trimming removed 4 bases from V and 6 bases from J, with 13 bases in between. In germline, CDR1 is SGHDT, CDR2 YYEEEE. The CDR3 DNA reads TGTGCCAGCAGCCCACCAGCGGGATCTGAAGCTTTCTTT. This translates into CASSPPAGSEAFF.

This clonotype was counted between two and nine times. J is TRBJ2-5 and V is TRBV4-2, with unresolved D. Per germline, CDR1 LGHNA and CDR2 YNFKEQ. V was shortened by 1 base and J by 3 bases, with 12 bases between the two germline ends. CDR3 length equals 15 residues. This CDR3 reads CASSQVGHSEETQYF. In DNA form, the CDR3 reads TGTGCCAGCAGCCAAGTCGGCCATTCAGAAGAGACCCAGTACTTC.

This clonotype occurred many times. The CDR3 nucleotides are TGTGCCAGCAGCCCACTGCCGACGACGAGCTCCTACAATGAGCAGTTCTTC. As protein: CASSPLPTTSSYNEQFF. J is TRBJ2-1 and V is TRBV4-2; D is uncertain. The CDR3 runs 17 residues. Trimming took off 4 bases at V and 0 bases at J, with 16 bases between the two ends. Germline lookup yields CDR1 LGHNA and CDR2 YNFKEQ.

This clonotype came up many times. This chain uses TRBV4-2 with TRBJ2-7; 10 positions match TRBD2. Germline CDR1 reads LGHNA; CDR2 reads YNFKEQ. V shed 0 bases and J 3 bases; nucleotides not matched to a gene: 2. This CDR3 region has 15 residues. The CDR3 loop reads CASSQELAGSYEQYF. In nucleotides, the CDR3 is TGTGCCAGCAGCCAAGAACTAGCGGGGAGCTACGAGCAGTACTTC.

This clonotype has just a few counts. The rearrangement uses TRBV20-1 and TRBJ2-1; 11 bases align to TRBD2. This CDR3 spans 16 amino acids. V was pared by 4 bases and J by 7 bases, with 12 bases of the junction left unmatched. CDR1 DFQATT and CDR2 SNEGSKA come from the germline V gene (reference sequence). The CDR3 spells CSAITTLAGGRNEQFF. CDR3 DNA sequence: TGCAGTGCTATCACCACTCTAGCGGGAGGTAGGAATGAGCAGTTCTTC.

The chain couples TRBV13 to TRBJ2-7; D is possibly TRBD1 (5 bases). CDR3 length equals 14 residues. V was clipped by 5 bases and J by 2 bases, with 13 bases between them. Per the germline V gene, CDR1 is PRHDT and CDR2 is FYEKMQ (reference sequence). This chain's CDR3 is CASSEQVIPYEQYF. CDR3 sequence (DNA): TGTGCCAGCAGCGAACAGGTAATTCCCTACGAGCAGTACTTC.

The chain combines TRBV20-1 with TRBJ1-1; the D is unclear. The CDR3 spans 13 residues. Trimming stripped 2 bases from V and 2 bases from J, with 9 bases between. Germline V gene data show CDR1 as DFQATT and CDR2 as SNEGSKA (reference sequence). DNA for the CDR3: TGCAGTGCTAGAAGACACCTTAACACTGAAGCTTTCTTT. Translated: CSARRHLNTEAFF.

This rearrangement joins TRBV20-1 to TRBJ2-7; a weak D match, TRBD2 (6 bases). Looked up from germline, CDR1 is DFQATT and CDR2 is SNEGSKA (reference sequence). Trimming stripped 3 bases from V and 1 base from J, with 10 bases between. CDR3 length: 13 residues. CDR3 coding DNA: TGCAGTGCTAGGCCGGGACTTTCCTACGAGCAGTACTTC. It is translated as CSARPGLSYEQYF.

In its sample, this clonotype was seen a few times. The rearrangement joins TRBV18 to TRBJ1-4, with unresolved D. The germline CDR1 and CDR2 sequences are KGHSH and LQKENI. This CDR3 is built from 14 residues. Trimming removed 7 bases from V and 8 bases from J, with 17 bases in between. CDR3 sequence reads: CASFREGSAEKLFF. The CDR3 coding sequence is TGTGCCAGCTTCCGAGAGGGATCAGCGGAAAAACTGTTTTTT.

The chain is built from TRBV20-1 and TRBJ2-5, with TRBD1 matching over 9 bases. The length of the CDR3 is 14 residues. Germline CDR1 is DFQATT and CDR2 is SNEGSKA (reference sequence). Trimming took 8 bases from V and 4 from J; bases not matched to a gene: 11. CDR3 sequence: CSTIDPTGGETQYF. CDR3 in DNA: TGCAGTACTATAGATCCGACAGGGGGAGAGACCCAGTACTTC.

This clonotype has ten or more counts. An end of the junction differs from the germline gene, which may be a read error. CDR3 in DNA: TGCGCCAGCAGCACGACAGGGGGCCGAACAGATACGCAGTATTTT. Protein sequence: CASSTTGGRTDTQYF. The chain is built from TRBV7-3 and TRBJ2-3, with 10 positions matching TRBD1. CDR3 length: 15 amino acids. Germline V gives CDR1 SGHTA, CDR2 FQGTGA. The full variable domain, with the rest looked up from reference TRBV7-3 and TRBJ2-3, is GAGVSQTPSNKVTEKGKYVELRCDPISGHTALYWYRQSLGQGPEFLIYFQGTGAADDSGLPNDRFFAVRPEGSVSTLKIQRTERGDSAVYLCASSTTGGRTDTQYFGPGTRLTVL.

The chain carries TRBV18 and TRBJ2-5; D may be TRBD1 or TRBD2 (5 bases each). Germline lookup yields CDR1 KGHSH and CDR2 LQKENI. The V gene lost 4 bases and the J gene lost 1 base, with 13 bases spanning the gap. This CDR3 is built from 15 residues. The CDR3 here is CASSLALGTQETQYF. The CDR3 nucleotides read TGTGCCAGCTCACTGGCGTTAGGGACCCAAGAGACCCAGTACTTC. The complete variable domain, with remaining parts taken from reference TRBV18 and TRBJ2-5, reads NAGVMQNPRHLVRRRGQEARLRCSPMKGHSHVYWYRQLPEEGLKFMVYLQKENIIDESGMPKERFSAEFPKEGPSILRIQQVVRGDSAAYFCASSLALGTQETQYFGPGTRLLVL.

The J gene is TRBJ1-2, the V gene TRBV6-4, with D perhaps TRBD1 (5 bases). This CDR3 region has 13 residues. The V gene's germline CDR1 is MRHNA and CDR2 SNTAGT. The ends were cut back, 2 bases at V and 5 bases at J, with 9 bases in the middle. The CDR3 DNA reads TGTGCCAGCAGTGACGGGGGGAAATATGGCTACACCTTC. Translated, it gives CASSDGGKYGYTF.